This is a list of T cell receptor beta chains from one sample in a study of cytomegalovirus exposure and HLA in healthy donors. Only in-frame clones appear in the TCRdb table, and some are missing; sequencing was by immunoSEQ multiplex PCR. The sample has about 85,000 clones, approximately 80% seen once; the top ten hold roughly 30%. Sequencing was done on a sample of PBMCs. The receptors here all came from a man over 45 in good health and CMV-seropositive. Both conserved end residues are part of each CDR3. The D gene is left open where the match is weak. For some rows the clone size is stated as once, few or many, or as a class when expanded; others skip it.

V	D	J	size	CDR3	DNA
TRBV2	NA	TRBJ2-2	NA	CASRAIRGPTGELFF	TGTGCCAGCAGAGCTATCAGGGGCCCCACCGGGGAGCTGTTTTTT
TRBV6-1	TRBD1	TRBJ1-5	NA	CAGSGTGKGQPQHF	TGTGCCGGCTCCGGGACAGGGAAAGGGCAGCCCCAGCATTTT
TRBV27	TRBD1	TRBJ1-2	NA	CASSFRVGTGRESDLFYGYTF	TGTGCCAGCAGTTTCAGGGTTGGGACAGGGAGGGAGAGCGACTTATTCTATGGCTACACCTTC
TRBV4-2	TRBD1	TRBJ1-2	few	CASSQDWAQGGNYGYTF	TGTGCCAGCAGCCAAGATTGGGCACAGGGGGGAAACTATGGCTACACCTTC
TRBV5-1	NA	TRBJ2-7	NA	CASSQEGARSEQYF	TGCGCCAGCAGCCAGGAGGGGGCGCGGTCCGAGCAGTACTTC
TRBV7-8	TRBD2	TRBJ2-1	NA	CASSLFSPGREDYNEQFF	TGTGCCAGCAGCTTATTTTCACCTGGGCGGGAGGATTACAATGAGCAGTTCTTC
TRBV10-1	TRBD1	TRBJ1-2	few	CASSGTRGPFSDYTF	TGCGCCAGCAGTGGCACAAGGGGGCCGTTTTCGGACTACACCTTC
TRBV5-1	TRBD2	TRBJ2-5	NA	CASSLGLAGGETQYF	TGCGCCAGCAGCTTGGGACTAGCGGGGGGAGAGACCCAGTACTTC
TRBV19	NA	TRBJ2-7	NA	CASMGHNEQYF	TGTGCCAGTATGGGACACAACGAGCAGTACTTC
TRBV5-1	TRBD1	TRBJ2-5	NA	CASSALSGTGGAQYF	TGCGCCAGCAGCGCACTCTCCGGGACAGGGGGGGCCCAGTACTTC
TRBV9	NA	TRBJ1-4	NA	CASSPSPGVGGEKLFF	TGTGCCAGCAGCCCGTCCCCCGGTGTCGGCGGGGAAAAACTGTTTTTT
TRBV20-1	NA	TRBJ2-1	NA	CSARDLAEQFF	TGCAGTGCTAGAGATCTGGCAGAGCAGTTCTTC
TRBV30	TRBD1	TRBJ2-2	NA	CAWSVLTGANTGELFF	TGTGCCTGGAGTGTACTAACAGGGGCAAACACCGGGGAGCTGTTTTTT
TRBV5-8	TRBD1	TRBJ2-5	NA	CASSPHRQGLETQYF	TGTGCCAGCAGCCCCCACCGACAGGGGCTGGAGACCCAGTACTTC
TRBV5-6	NA	TRBJ1-1	few	CASSLDLTGRTEAFF	TGTGCCAGCAGCTTAGATCTAACGGGAAGGACTGAAGCTTTCTTT
TRBV19	NA	TRBJ1-5	NA	CASSMAAGDNQPQHF	TGTGCCAGTAGTATGGCTGCGGGGGACAATCAGCCCCAGCATTTT
TRBV6-1	NA	TRBJ2-7	NA	CASSEFRWSSYEQYF	TGTGCCAGCAGTGAGTTTAGGTGGAGCTCCTACGAGCAGTACTTC
TRBV5-1	NA	TRBJ1-1	few	CASSSVKDYTEAFF	TGCGCCAGCAGCTCGGTAAAGGACTACACTGAAGCTTTCTTT
TRBV4-3	NA	TRBJ2-3	few	CASSQQTEADTQYF	TGCGCCAGCAGCCAACAGACAGAGGCAGATACGCAGTATTTT
TRBV18	NA	TRBJ1-5	NA	CASSPGEGQPQHF	TGTGCCAGCTCACCAGGGGAGGGTCAGCCCCAGCATTTT
TRBV21-1	NA	TRBJ2-1	NA	CASSKGAGEANEQFF	TGTGCCAGCAGCAAAGGTGCGGGAGAGGCGAATGAGCAGTTCTTC
TRBV15	NA	TRBJ1-3	NA	CATSKSPRGIENTIYF	TGTGCCACCAGCAAATCGCCCAGGGGAATTGAAAACACCATATATTTT
TRBV5-1	TRBD1	TRBJ2-7	NA	CASSRQTGGNEQYF	TGCGCCAGCAGCCGGCAAACAGGGGGAAACGAGCAGTACTTC
TRBV2	NA	TRBJ1-2	once	CASRQGQENGYTF	TGTGCCAGCAGGCAGGGGCAAGAGAATGGCTACACCTTC
TRBV5-4	TRBD2	TRBJ2-7	NA	CASSDRTSGSYEQYF	TGTGCCAGCAGCGACCGGACTAGCGGGAGCTACGAGCAGTACTTC
TRBV30	TRBD1	TRBJ2-1	NA	CAWNQNRGYENEQFF	TGTGCCTGGAACCAAAACAGGGGATATGAGAATGAGCAGTTCTTC
TRBV7-3	NA	TRBJ1-1	NA	CASSLIAAMNTEAFF	TGTGCCAGCAGCTTAATAGCGGCCATGAACACTGAAGCTTTCTTT
TRBV11-2	TRBD1	TRBJ1-1	NA	CASSPNIRGTEAFF	TGTGCCAGCAGCCCGAACATCAGGGGGACTGAAGCTTTCTTT
TRBV4-2	NA	TRBJ2-7	once	CASRTTRTAAYEQYF	TGTGCCAGCAGAACGACCCGGACAGCCGCCTACGAGCAGTACTTC
TRBV7-2	TRBD2	TRBJ2-1	NA	CASRRGGSSYNEQFF	TGTGCCAGCAGGCGAGGCGGGAGCTCCTACAATGAGCAGTTCTTC
TRBV10-1	NA	TRBJ1-1	few	CASRLQGTEAFF	TGCGCCAGCCGACTCCAGGGCACTGAAGCTTTCTTT
TRBV13	NA	TRBJ2-7	NA	CASSLLGGREAEQYF	TGTGCCAGCAGCTTATTAGGTGGGAGAGAAGCCGAGCAGTACTTC
TRBV29-1	NA	TRBJ2-1	few	CSVPGTSGQNNEQFF	TGCAGCGTCCCCGGAACTTCGGGACAAAACAATGAGCAGTTCTTC
TRBV13	NA	TRBJ1-5	NA	CASSRGRAIGGNQPQHF	TGTGCCAGCAGCCGCGGGAGGGCCATAGGAGGCAATCAGCCCCAGCATTTT
TRBV6-6	NA	TRBJ2-2	NA	CASSYQDSSNTGELFF	TGTGCCAGCAGTTACCAAGACAGTTCGAACACCGGGGAGCTGTTTTTT
TRBV7-2	TRBD1	TRBJ2-7	NA	CASSLPRGSYEQYF	TGTGCCAGCAGCTTACCCAGGGGGTCCTACGAGCAGTACTTC
TRBV5-6	TRBD1	TRBJ1-1	few	CASSLGSGQKNTEAFF	TGTGCCAGCAGCTTGGGTTCGGGACAGAAGAACACTGAAGCTTTCTTT
TRBV19	NA	TRBJ2-2	NA	CASTLLGAPGELFF	TGTGCCAGTACCCTCTTGGGGGCACCTGGGGAGCTGTTTTTT
TRBV11-1	TRBD2	TRBJ2-3	NA	CASSFEAGKVDTQYF	TGTGCCAGCAGCTTCGAAGCGGGAAAGGTAGATACGCAGTATTTT
TRBV11-2	NA	TRBJ2-3	NA	CASSLGQVITDTQYF	TGTGCCAGCAGCTTAGGACAGGTGATCACAGATACGCAGTATTTT
TRBV23-1	NA	TRBJ1-1	NA	CASKTPTGNTEAFF	TGCGCCAGCAAAACCCCGACGGGAAACACTGAAGCTTTCTTT
TRBV19	NA	TRBJ1-5	NA	CASSKQQGSNQPQHF	TGTGCCAGTAGTAAACAGCAGGGAAGCAATCAGCCCCAGCATTTT
TRBV5-1	TRBD2	TRBJ2-3	NA	CASSRQGLAGFTDTQYF	TGCGCCAGCAGCCGACAGGGCCTAGCGGGATTCACAGATACGCAGTATTTT
TRBV25-1	TRBD2	TRBJ2-5	NA	CASGRAGVSETQYF	TGTGCCAGCGGCCGGGCGGGAGTGTCCGAGACCCAGTACTTC